This T cell receptor (beta chain) appears in the sequencing data of a study of cytomegalovirus exposure and HLA in healthy donors. Study background: The Caucasian-associated ancestry cluster held over 80% of 300 to 450 genotyped donors.

Trimming removed 1 base from V and 2 bases from J, with 8 bases in between. Germline V gene data show CDR1 as KGHSH and CDR2 as LQKENI. The CDR3 consists of 14 residues. At the time of sampling, donors were nominally healthy, though unrecorded immune exposures were likely. PCR primers comprised 60 Vbeta and 13 Jbeta primers. The repertoire was sequenced with immunoSEQ multiplex PCR; TCRdb's copy has only in-frame clones and lacks some. This sample has more than 100,000 clones, with around four fifths found just once. The receptor was isolated from a woman in her 40s in good health and CMV-seronegative. J is TRBJ1-1 and V is TRBV18; D is undetermined. The specimen sequenced was PBMCs. CDR3 amino acids: CASSPRGINTEAFF. For the CDR3, the DNA is TGTGCCAGCTCACCACGCGGAATAAACACTGAAGCTTTCTTT.